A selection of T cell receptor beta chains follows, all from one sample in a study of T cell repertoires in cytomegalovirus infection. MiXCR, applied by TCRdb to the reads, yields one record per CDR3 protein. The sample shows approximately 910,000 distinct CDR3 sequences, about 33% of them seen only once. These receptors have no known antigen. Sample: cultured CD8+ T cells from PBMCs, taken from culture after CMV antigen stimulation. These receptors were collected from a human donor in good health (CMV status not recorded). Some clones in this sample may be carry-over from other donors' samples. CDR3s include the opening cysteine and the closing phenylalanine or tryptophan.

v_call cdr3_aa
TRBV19 CASTADYGYTF
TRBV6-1 CASSMREVMENEKLFF
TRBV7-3 CASSLERGGLETQYF
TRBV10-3 CAISESAGQQETQYF
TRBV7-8 CASSLRSGRIPSTDTQYF
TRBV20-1 CSGEGTSEYNEQFF
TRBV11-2 CASSFRQGNNEQFF
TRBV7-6 CASSFLTGAKNTEAFF
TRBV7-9 CASSMTASTDTQYF
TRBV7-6 CASSPDGSGGFYEQYF
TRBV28 CASSSIRQGARYNEQFF
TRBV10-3 CAIWEGAGEYTGELFF
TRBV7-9 CASSLVPDVNTEAFF
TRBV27 CASSFTTDSYNEQFF
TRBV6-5 CASSSRGEKETQYF
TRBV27 CASSLYFGTEAFF
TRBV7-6 CASSLSVTVSSTGELFF
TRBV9 CASSEGGQGPETQYF
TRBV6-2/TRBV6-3 CASSTDREVKNIQYF
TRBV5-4 CASSLGSELFNYGYTF
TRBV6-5 CASSYAPGLSTQYF
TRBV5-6 CASSPDSYSGANVLTF
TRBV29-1 CSVESRENYGYTF
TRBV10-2 CANLRGDTQYF
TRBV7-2 CASSPGAGRSTGELFF
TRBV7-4 CASSLGHRRIVALHF
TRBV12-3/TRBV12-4 CASSDWDPTNEKLFF
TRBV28 CASSFPAWTGTPNEQFF
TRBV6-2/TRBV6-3 CASSPLGPLTTDTQYF
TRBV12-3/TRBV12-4 CASSGTGRGTEAFF
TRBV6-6 CASSYTRGLGIFTEAFF
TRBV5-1 CASSLSATNTGELFF
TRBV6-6 CASSPLDRGLDTQYF
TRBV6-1 CASSARGLSYNEQFF
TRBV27 CASSLFGGGDYNEQFF
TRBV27 CASSLNPRVGYEQYF
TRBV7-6 CAVGGNNQPQHF
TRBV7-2 CASSLDLGALNSEAFF
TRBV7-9 CASSSRDRGAEAFF
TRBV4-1 CASSQDHGAGNYGYTF
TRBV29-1 CSDRDLDGYTF
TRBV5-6 CASSLYISSSGANVLTF
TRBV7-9 CASFFNFNEQFF